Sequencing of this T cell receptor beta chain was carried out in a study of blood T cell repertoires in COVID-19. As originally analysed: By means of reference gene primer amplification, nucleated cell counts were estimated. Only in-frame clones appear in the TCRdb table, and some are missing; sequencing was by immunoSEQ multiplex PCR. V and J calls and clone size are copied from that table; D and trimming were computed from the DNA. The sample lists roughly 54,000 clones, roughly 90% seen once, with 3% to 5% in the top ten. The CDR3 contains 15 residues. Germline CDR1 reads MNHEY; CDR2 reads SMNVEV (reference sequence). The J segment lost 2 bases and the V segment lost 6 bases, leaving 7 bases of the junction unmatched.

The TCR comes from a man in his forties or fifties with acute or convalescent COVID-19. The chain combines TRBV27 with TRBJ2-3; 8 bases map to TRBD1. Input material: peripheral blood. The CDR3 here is CASSLRGRTTDTQYF. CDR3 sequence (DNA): TGTGCCAGCAGCCTCAGGGGGCGCACCACAGATACGCAGTATTTT.